This T cell receptor (beta chain) was sequenced for a study of T cell changes during pregnancy in multiple sclerosis (dated by TCRdb to between 2018 and 2021). With respect to the entire study: In women with multiple sclerosis, the researchers looked at how the T cell repertoire shifted as pregnancy progressed.

The library was built by means of the immunoSEQ multiplex PCR assay. Drawn from immuneACCESS, this table holds only the in-frame rearrangements with V and J called that TCRdb kept. Clones are partly lost; checked studies trace under half to an unresolved V gene and leave the rest unexplained. A total of tens of thousands of clones appear in this sample, around nine tenths of them only once. Jointly, the top ten make up roughly 2% of the sample. Concerning this clone itself: There is no known antigen for this receptor. Per-base quality was not reported, and no clone a single base away is much larger than it.

The sequences come from peripheral blood, collected in the second trimester of pregnancy. This clonotype was sampled from a female donor with multiple sclerosis, enrolled in a pregnancy study.

The CDR3 in this case is CASGASGSSYNEQFF. The DNA is TGTGCTAGTGGGGCTAGCGGAAGCTCCTACAATGAGCAGTTCTTC. The chain is encoded by TRBV12-5 joined to TRBJ2-1, with 7 central nucleotides matching TRBD2. CDR1 and CDR2 (LGHNT, FRNRAP) derive from the germline V gene. Trimming accounts for 6 bases at V and 0 bases at J, while the number of junction bases matched to no gene is 5. Measured from the cysteine to the phenylalanine, the CDR3 is 15 residues long. The read is trimmed to its CDR3 DNA, 45 bases read in frame from base 1.